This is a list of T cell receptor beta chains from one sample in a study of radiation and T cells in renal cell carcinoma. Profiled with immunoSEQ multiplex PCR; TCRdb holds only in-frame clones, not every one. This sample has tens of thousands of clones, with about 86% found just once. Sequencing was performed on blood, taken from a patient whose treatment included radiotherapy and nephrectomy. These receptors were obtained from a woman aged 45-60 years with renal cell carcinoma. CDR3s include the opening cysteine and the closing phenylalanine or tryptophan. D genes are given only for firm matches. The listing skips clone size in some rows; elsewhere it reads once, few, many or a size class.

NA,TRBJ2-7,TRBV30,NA,CAWSVSSGRPYF,TGTGCCTGGAGTGTGTCATCGGGTAGGCCGTACTTC
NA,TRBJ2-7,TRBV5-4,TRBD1,CASSAEGQAAYEQYF,TGTGCCAGCAGCGCGGAGGGACAGGCCGCCTACGAGCAGTACTTC
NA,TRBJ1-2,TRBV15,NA,CATSRDQGTGYTF,TGTGCCACCAGCAGAGATCAGGGTACTGGCTACACCTTC
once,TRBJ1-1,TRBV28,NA,CASKGNTEAFF,TGTGCCAGCAAAGGGAACACTGAAGCTTTCTTT
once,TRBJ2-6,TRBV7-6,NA,CASSPYSPSGANVLTF,TGTGCCAGCAGCCCGTACAGCCCATCTGGGGCCAACGTCCTGACTTTC
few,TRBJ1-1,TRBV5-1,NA,CASSLETTQVEAFF,TGCGCCAGCAGCTTGGAAACCACACAGGTTGAAGCTTTCTTT
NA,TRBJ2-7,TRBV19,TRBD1,CATRGQVAYEQYF,TGTGCCACCCGGGGACAGGTGGCCTACGAGCAGTACTTC
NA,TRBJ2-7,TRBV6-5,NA,CASSPRTDTYEQYF,TGTGCCAGCAGTCCCAGGACAGACACCTACGAGCAGTACTTC
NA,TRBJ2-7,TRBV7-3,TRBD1,CASSLMGQGYEQYF,TGTGCCAGCAGCTTAATGGGACAGGGCTACGAGCAGTACTTC
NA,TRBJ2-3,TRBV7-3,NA,CASSLNQGLTDTQYF,TGTGCCAGCAGCTTAAACCAGGGGTTAACAGATACGCAGTATTTT
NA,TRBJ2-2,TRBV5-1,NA,CATGAGSLDTGELFF,TGCGCCACGGGGGCCGGGAGTCTGGACACCGGGGAGCTGTTTTTT
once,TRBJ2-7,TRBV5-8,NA,CASSLDGRWEQYF,TGTGCCAGCAGCTTGGATGGGAGGTGGGAGCAGTACTTC
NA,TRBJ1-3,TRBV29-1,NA,CSAGAENTIYF,TGCAGCGCCGGGGCCGAAAACACCATATATTTT
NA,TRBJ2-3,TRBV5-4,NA,CASFMAGIADTQYF,TGTGCCAGCTTCATGGCAGGCATCGCGGATACGCAGTATTTT
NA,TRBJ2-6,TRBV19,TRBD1,CASKGTASSGANVLTF,TGTGCCAGTAAGGGGACAGCCAGCTCTGGGGCCAACGTCCTGACTTTC
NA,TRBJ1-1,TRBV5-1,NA,CASSTGGTMNTEAFF,TGCGCCAGCAGTACAGGCGGGACCATGAACACTGAAGCTTTCTTT
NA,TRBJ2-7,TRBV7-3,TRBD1,CASSLDRVKAYEQYF,TGTGCCAGCAGCTTGGACAGGGTAAAAGCCTACGAGCAGTACTTC
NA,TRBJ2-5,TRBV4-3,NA,CASSQDPGETQYF,TGCGCCAGCAGCCAAGATCCAGGAGAGACCCAGTACTTC
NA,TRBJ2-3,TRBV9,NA,CASSSPDGTRSTDTQYF,TGTGCCAGCAGCTCGCCTGACGGGACTCGCAGCACAGATACGCAGTATTTT
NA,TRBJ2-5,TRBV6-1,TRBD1,CASSDRQGVSETQYF,TGTGCCAGCAGTGATAGGCAGGGGGTCTCAGAGACCCAGTACTTC
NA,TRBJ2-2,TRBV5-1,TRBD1,CASSPSTGYTGELFF,TGCGCCAGCAGCCCTTCGACAGGGTACACCGGGGAGCTGTTTTTT
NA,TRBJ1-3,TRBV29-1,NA,CSVEGPGGNTIYF,TGCAGCGTTGAAGGTCCAGGTGGAAACACCATATATTTT
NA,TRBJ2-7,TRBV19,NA,CASSIAGNEQYF,TGTGCCAGTAGTATTGCGGGGAACGAGCAGTACTTC
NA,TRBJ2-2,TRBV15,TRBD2,CATSIKLAGGTGELFF,TGTGCCACCAGCATAAAACTAGCGGGAGGAACCGGGGAGCTGTTTTTT
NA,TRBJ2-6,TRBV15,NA,CATSPRGSGANVLTF,TGTGCCACCAGCCCAAGGGGTTCTGGGGCCAACGTCCTGACTTTC
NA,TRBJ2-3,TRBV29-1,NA,CSVPTELSTDTQYF,TGCAGCGTTCCGACGGAACTTAGCACAGATACGCAGTATTTT
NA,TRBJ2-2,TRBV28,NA,CASSSRDSNTGELFF,TGTGCCAGCAGTTCCCGAGACTCTAACACCGGGGAGCTGTTTTTT
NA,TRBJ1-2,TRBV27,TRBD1,CASSRTGPSYGYTF,TGTGCCAGCAGTAGGACAGGGCCATCCTATGGCTACACCTTC
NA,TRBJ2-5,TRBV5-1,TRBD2,CASSATGTSKETQYF,TGCGCCAGCAGCGCCACCGGGACTAGCAAAGAGACCCAGTACTTC
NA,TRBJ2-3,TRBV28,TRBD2,CASRPGTSGRTSTDTQYF,TGTGCCAGCAGGCCCGGGACTAGCGGGCGAACTAGCACAGATACGCAGTATTTT
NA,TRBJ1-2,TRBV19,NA,CASTSLAGTENYGYTF,TGTGCCAGTACCTCCTTGGCCGGGACGGAGAACTATGGCTACACCTTC
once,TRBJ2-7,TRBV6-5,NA,CASSRTDYEQYF,TGTGCCAGCAGCCGGACTGATTACGAGCAGTACTTC
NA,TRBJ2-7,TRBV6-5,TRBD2,CASSTSGNPAYEQYF,TGTGCCAGCAGTACTAGCGGGAACCCCGCCTACGAGCAGTACTTC
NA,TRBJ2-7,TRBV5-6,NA,CASSLWLASYEQYF,TGTGCCAGCAGCTTGTGGTTGGCATCCTACGAGCAGTACTTC
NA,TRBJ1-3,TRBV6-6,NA,CASSYEGSSGNTIYF,TGTGCCAGCAGTTACGAAGGTAGCTCTGGAAACACCATATATTTT
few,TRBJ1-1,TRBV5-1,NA,CASSLAEEGGNTEAFF,TGCGCCAGCAGCTTGGCCGAGGAAGGGGGGAACACTGAAGCTTTCTTT
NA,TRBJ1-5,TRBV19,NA,CASSKDRNQPQHF,TGTGCCAGTAGTAAAGACCGCAATCAGCCCCAGCATTTT
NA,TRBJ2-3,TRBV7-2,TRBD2,CASSLASGRADTQYF,TGTGCCAGCAGCTTAGCTAGCGGGAGGGCCGATACGCAGTATTTT
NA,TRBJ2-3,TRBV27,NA,CASSGTPSTDTQYF,TGTGCCAGCTCAGGGACACCTTCCACAGATACGCAGTATTTT
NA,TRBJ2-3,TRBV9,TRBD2,CASSLRDYFTDTQYF,TGTGCCAGCAGCCTAAGGGACTATTTCACAGATACGCAGTATTTT
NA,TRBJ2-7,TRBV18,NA,CASSPEGQGQTEQYF,TGTGCCAGCTCACCAGAGGGTCAGGGTCAAACCGAGCAGTACTTC
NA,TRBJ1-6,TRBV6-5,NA,CASSYTGSSYNSPLHF,TGTGCCAGCAGTTACACCGGGAGCTCCTATAATTCACCCCTCCACTTT
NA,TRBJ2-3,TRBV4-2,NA,CASSQVLRTDTQYF,TGTGCCAGCAGCCAAGTACTCCGCACAGATACGCAGTATTTT
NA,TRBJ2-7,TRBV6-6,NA,CASSSGQSYEQYF,TGTGCCAGCAGTTCAGGACAGAGCTACGAGCAGTACTTC
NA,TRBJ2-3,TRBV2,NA,CASSKGIRTDTQYF,TGTGCCAGCAGTAAAGGGATACGCACAGATACGCAGTATTTT
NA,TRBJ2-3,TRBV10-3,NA,CAISESKDSTDTQYF,TGTGCCATCAGTGAGTCTAAGGACTCCACAGATACGCAGTATTTT
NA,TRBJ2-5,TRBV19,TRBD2,CASKGLEQETQYF,TGTGCCAGTAAAGGACTAGAACAAGAGACCCAGTACTTC
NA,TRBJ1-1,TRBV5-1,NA,CASSQRGTANTEAFF,TGCGCCAGCAGCCAGAGGGGGACGGCTAACACTGAAGCTTTCTTT
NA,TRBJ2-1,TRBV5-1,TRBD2,CASSLGGGYNEQFF,TGCGCCAGCAGCTTGGGCGGGGGCTACAATGAGCAGTTCTTC
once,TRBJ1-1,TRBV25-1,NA,CASSEFRGAGTEAFF,TGTGCCAGCAGTGAATTTAGGGGCGCGGGTACTGAAGCTTTCTTT
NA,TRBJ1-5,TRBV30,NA,CAWSVASYSNQPQHF,TGTGCCTGGAGTGTAGCCAGCTATAGCAATCAGCCCCAGCATTTT
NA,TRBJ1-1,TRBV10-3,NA,CAISESLEASGTEAFF,TGTGCCATCAGTGAGTCCCTTGAGGCTTCGGGCACTGAAGCTTTCTTT
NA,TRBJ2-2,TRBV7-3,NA,CASSLTRDEGTGELFF,TGTGCCAGCAGCTTAACCCGGGACGAGGGGACCGGGGAGCTGTTTTTT